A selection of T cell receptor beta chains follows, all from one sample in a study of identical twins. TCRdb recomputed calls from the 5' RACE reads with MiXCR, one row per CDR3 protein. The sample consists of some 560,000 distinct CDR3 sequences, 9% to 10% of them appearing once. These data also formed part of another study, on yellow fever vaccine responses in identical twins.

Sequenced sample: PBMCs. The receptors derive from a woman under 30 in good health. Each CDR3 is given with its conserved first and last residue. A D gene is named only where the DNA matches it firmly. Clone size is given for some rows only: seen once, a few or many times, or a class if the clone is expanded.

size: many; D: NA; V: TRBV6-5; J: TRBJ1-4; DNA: TGTGCCAGCAGTTACTCAGGCGCTCCTAATGAAAAACTGTTTTTT; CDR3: CASSYSGAPNEKLFF
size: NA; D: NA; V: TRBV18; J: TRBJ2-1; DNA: TGTGCCAGCTCACCACCCCTTCACAATGAGCAGTTCTTC; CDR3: CASSPPLHNEQFF
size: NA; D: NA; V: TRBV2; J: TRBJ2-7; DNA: TGTGCCAGCATCGCCGAGCAGTACTTC; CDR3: CASIAEQYF
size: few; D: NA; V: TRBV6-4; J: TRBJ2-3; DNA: TGTGCCAGCAGTGAGGGGGGGCTGTGGACAGATACGCAGTATTTT; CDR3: CASSEGGLWTDTQYF
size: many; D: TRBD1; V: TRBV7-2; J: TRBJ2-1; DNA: TGTGCCAGCAGCTTGGGACAGGGTCAGCAGTTCTTC; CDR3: CASSLGQGQQFF
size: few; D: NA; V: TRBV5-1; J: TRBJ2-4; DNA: TGCGCCAGCAGCGGTGGTTCCAGGGAGGCAAACATTCAGTACTTC; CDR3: CASSGGSREANIQYF
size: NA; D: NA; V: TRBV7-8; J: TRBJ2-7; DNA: TGTGCCAGCAGCTTAGAGGGACCGATCTCCTACGAGCAGTACTTC; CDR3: CASSLEGPISYEQYF
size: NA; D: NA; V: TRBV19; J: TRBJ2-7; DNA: TGTGCCAGTATGTCGGACAGAACCTACGAGCAGTACTTC; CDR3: CASMSDRTYEQYF
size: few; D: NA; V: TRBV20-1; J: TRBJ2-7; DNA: TGCAGTGCTAGAGTTGGGCTAGCGAACGAGCAGTACTTC; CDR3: CSARVGLANEQYF
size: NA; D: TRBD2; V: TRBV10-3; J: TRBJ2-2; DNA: TGTGCCTCCACTAGCGGGGGGAACACCGGGGAGCTGTTTTTT; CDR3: CASTSGGNTGELFF
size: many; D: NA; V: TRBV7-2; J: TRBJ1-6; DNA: TGTGCCAGCAGTGGACTGGGGGTGGATTCACCCCTCCACTTT; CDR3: CASSGLGVDSPLHF
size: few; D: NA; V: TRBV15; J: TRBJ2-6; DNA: TGTGCCACCAGCAGAGGCGACTCTGGGGCCAACGTCCTGACTTTC; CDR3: CATSRGDSGANVLTF
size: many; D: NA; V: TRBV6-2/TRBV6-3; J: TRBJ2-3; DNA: TGTGCCAGCAGTTACGCCGGGGCGAGACCGAATTTT; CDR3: CASSYAGARPNF
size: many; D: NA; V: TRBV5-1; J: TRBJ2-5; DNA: TGCGCCAGCAGCCCCACTGGGCTCCCCGAGACCCAGTACTTC; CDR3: CASSPTGLPETQYF
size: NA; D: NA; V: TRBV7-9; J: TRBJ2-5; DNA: TGTGCCAGCCAGGGGTCGCGTTTGGAGACCCAGTACTTC; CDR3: CASQGSRLETQYF
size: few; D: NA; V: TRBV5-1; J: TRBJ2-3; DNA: TGCGCCAGCAGCTCCACCTTGCGCACAGATACGCAGTATTTT; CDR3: CASSSTLRTDTQYF
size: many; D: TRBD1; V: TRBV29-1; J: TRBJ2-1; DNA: TGCAGCGTTGATTCCGAGGGACAGTCCTACAATGAGCAGTTCTTC; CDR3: CSVDSEGQSYNEQFF
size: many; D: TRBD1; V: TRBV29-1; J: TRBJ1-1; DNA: TGCAGCGTTGGGGTCACAGGGGAGGGTGAAGCTTTCTTT; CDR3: CSVGVTGEGEAFF
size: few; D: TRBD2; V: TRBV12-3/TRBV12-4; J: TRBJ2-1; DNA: TGTGCCAGCAGTTTAGGTACTAGCGGGAGGAGCTACAATGAGCAGTTCTTC; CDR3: CASSLGTSGRSYNEQFF
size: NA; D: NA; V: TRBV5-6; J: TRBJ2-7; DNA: TGTGCCAGCAGCGCGACGTACAGTAATACCTACGAGCAGTACTTC; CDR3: CASSATYSNTYEQYF
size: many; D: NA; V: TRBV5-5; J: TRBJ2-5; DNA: TGTGCCAGCAGCTTAGGCCAGGGTAGAGAGACCCAGTACTTC; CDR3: CASSLGQGRETQYF
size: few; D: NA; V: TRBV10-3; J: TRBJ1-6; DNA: TGTGCCATCAGCGGACCAAATTCACCCCTCCACTTT; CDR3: CAISGPNSPLHF
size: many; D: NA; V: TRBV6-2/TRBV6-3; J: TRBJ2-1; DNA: TGTGCCAGCGAGGGGCCCGCGGACAATGAGCAGTTCTTC; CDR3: CASEGPADNEQFF
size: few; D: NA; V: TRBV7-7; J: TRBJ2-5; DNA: TGTGCTAGCAGCCCGAATGGGGGTTTGGAGACCCAGTACTTC; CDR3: CASSPNGGLETQYF
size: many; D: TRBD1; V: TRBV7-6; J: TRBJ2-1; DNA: TGTGCCAGCAGCTTACTGGGACAGGCCCGGGGTGAGCAGTTCTTC; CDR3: CASSLLGQARGEQFF
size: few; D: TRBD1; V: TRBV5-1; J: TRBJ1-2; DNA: TGCGCCAGCAGCGTTACAGGGGACGGAGGGTATGGCTACACCTTC; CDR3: CASSVTGDGGYGYTF
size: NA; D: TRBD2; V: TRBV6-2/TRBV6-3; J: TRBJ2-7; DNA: TGTGCCAGCAGACGACTAGCGGGAGGCCGCTCCTACGAGCAGTACTTC; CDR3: CASRRLAGGRSYEQYF
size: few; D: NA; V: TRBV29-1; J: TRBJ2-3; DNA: TGCAGCGCGGACCTCGGCGTTAGCACAGATACGCAGTATTTT; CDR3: CSADLGVSTDTQYF
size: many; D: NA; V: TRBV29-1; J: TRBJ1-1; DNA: TGCAGCGTTGGACAGCTACTCGCCATGAACACTGAAGCTTTCTTT; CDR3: CSVGQLLAMNTEAFF
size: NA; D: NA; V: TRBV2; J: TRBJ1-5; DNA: TGTGCCAGCAGAGCAGGACTGACTATGATTGGGCCCCAGCATTTT; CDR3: CASRAGLTMIGPQHF
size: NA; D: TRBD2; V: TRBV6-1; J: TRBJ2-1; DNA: TGTGCCAGCAGTGCTCCGGGACTAGCGGGAGTAGAGCAGTTCTTC; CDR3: CASSAPGLAGVEQFF
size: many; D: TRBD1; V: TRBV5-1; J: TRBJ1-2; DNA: TGCGCCAGCAGCTTGGCTGACAGGGGGCTAGATGGCTACACCTTC; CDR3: CASSLADRGLDGYTF
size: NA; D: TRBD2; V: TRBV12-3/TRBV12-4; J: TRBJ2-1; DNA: TGTGCCAGCAGTTTATCGGGACTAGCGGTCCCCCTCGGTGAGCAGTTCTTC; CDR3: CASSLSGLAVPLGEQFF
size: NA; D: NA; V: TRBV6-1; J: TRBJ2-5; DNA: TGTGCCAGCAACGCCGGGGTGGGAGTCGTAGAGACCCAGTACTTC; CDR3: CASNAGVGVVETQYF
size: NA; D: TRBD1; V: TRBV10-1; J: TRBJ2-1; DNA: TGCGCCAGCAGTGTGGGACAGGGCGACAATGAGCAGTTCTTC; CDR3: CASSVGQGDNEQFF
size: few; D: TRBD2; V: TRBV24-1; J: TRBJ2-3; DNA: TGTGCCACCAGTGGTACTTTAGCGGGGGACCGAAATACGCAGTATTTT; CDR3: CATSGTLAGDRNTQYF
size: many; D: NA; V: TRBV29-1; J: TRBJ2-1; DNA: TGCAGCGTTGGGGGTTGGGTGCGGCCGGATGAGCAGTTCTTC; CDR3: CSVGGWVRPDEQFF
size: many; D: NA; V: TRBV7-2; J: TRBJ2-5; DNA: TGTGCCAGCAGCTCGCCCCCAGGGGAGACCCAGTACTTC; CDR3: CASSSPPGETQYF
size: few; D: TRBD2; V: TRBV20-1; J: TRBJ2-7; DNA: TGCAGTGCTAGAGATCTCGTAGCGGGGACCTACGAGCAGTACTTC; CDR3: CSARDLVAGTYEQYF
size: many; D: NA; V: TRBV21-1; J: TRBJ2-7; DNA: TGTGCCAGCAGCAACGAGTCCTTGGGCGGGAGGGCCTACGAGCAGTACTTC; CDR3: CASSNESLGGRAYEQYF
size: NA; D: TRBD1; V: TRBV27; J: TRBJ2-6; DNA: TGTGCCAGCAGTTTTGCCGGGACAGCTCACGTCCTGACTTTC; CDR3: CASSFAGTAHVLTF
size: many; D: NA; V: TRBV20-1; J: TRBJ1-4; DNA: TGCAGTGCTCGCGGGGTTAATGAAAAACTGTTTTTT; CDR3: CSARGVNEKLFF
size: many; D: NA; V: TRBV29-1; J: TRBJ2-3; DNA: TGCAGCGTCCCGTTGCCCGGGCTACGCACAGATACGCAGTATTTT; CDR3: CSVPLPGLRTDTQYF
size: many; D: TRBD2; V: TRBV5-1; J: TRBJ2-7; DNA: TGCGCCAGCAGCTTGGGACTAGCGGACTACTACGAGCAGTACTTC; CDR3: CASSLGLADYYEQYF
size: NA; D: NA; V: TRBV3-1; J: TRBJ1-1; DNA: TGTGCCAGCAGCCAAGATAAGAGGGGCGAGGCTTTCTTT; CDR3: CASSQDKRGEAFF
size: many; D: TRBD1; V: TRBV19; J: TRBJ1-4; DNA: TGTGCCTCCCACCCTCGGGGACAGGGGAGGCTTAATGAAAAACTGTTTTTT; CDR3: CASHPRGQGRLNEKLFF
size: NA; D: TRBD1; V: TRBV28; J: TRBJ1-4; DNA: TGTGCCAGCATGCGGGACAGGGGCGAAAAACTGTTTTTT; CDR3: CASMRDRGEKLFF
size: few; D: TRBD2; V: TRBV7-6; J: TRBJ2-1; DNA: TGTGCCAGCAGCTTAGGTTTTGGCGGGGGACTTCGGGAGGGAAATGAGCAGTTCTTC; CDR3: CASSLGFGGGLREGNEQFF
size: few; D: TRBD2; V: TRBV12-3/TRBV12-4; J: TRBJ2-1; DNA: TGTGCCAGCAAGCGCAACGGGGGGGTCAATGAGCAGTTCTTC; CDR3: CASKRNGGVNEQFF
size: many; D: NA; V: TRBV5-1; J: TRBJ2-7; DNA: TGCGCCAGCAGCATTCGACGGGCCCCCTACGAGCAGTACTTC; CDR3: CASSIRRAPYEQYF
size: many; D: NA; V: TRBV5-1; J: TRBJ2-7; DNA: TGCGCCAGCAGCTTGGACCCGAGGGTAGGCGAGCAGTACTTC; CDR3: CASSLDPRVGEQYF
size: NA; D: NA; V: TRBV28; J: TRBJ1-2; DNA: TGTGCCAGCAGTTTTATCTCGTCTGGCTACACCTTC; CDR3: CASSFISSGYTF
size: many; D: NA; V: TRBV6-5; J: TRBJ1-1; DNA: TGTGCCAGCGGCTTAAGGGGAACTGAAGCTTTCTTT; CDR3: CASGLRGTEAFF
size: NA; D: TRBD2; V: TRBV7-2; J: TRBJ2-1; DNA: TGTGCCAGCAGCTCAAGGTGGGGGGGAGTTGATGAGCAGTTCTTC; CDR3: CASSSRWGGVDEQFF